The present TCR beta chain was sequenced within a study of CXCR3-negative and CXCR3-positive naive CD8 T cells. Study-wide results and caveats: Naive cells with CXCR3 showed TRB CDR3s that were more hydrophobic than those in CXCR3-negative naive cells.

Worth noting for this clonotype: No antigen is known for it.

TRB cDNA was prepared as libraries by UMI-labeled 5' RACE. TCRdb re-called the 5' RACE reads and catalogs CDR3 proteins one per entry, DNA excluded. This sample contains roughly 61,000 distinct CDR3 sequences. CDR1 and CDR2 from the germline V gene are LGHNA and YSLEER. This CDR3 has 14 residues. Sorts that each held 270,000 or so cells were run in triplicate for every CD8+ T cell subset. Those CD8+ T cells considered naive were CD45RO-CCR7+CD27+CD95-. Sequenced material: naive CXCR3+ CD8+ T cells from blood. The subset was: CD45RO-CCR7+CD27+CD95- naive CD8+ T cells expressing CXCR3 (TNR3+). V and J are TRBV4-3 and TRBJ1-5; the TCRdb call, TRBD1, lacks DNA for checking. This clonotype was sampled from a human donor in good health. Some clones in this sample may be carry-over from other donors' samples. Here the CDR3 reads CASSQGTGNQPQHF.